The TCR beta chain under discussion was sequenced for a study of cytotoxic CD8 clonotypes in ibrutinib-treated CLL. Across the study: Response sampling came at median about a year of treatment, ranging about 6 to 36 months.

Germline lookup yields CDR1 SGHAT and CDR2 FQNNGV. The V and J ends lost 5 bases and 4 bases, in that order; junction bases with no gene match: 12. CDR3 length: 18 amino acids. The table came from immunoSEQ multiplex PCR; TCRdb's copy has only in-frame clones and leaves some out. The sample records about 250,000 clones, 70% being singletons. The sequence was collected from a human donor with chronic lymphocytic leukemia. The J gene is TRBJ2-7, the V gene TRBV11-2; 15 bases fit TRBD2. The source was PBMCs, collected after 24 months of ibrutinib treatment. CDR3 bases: TGTGCCAGCAGCCCGCCCCCGGGACTAGCGGGAGGCGGTTACGAGCAGTACTTC. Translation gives CASSPPPGLAGGGYEQYF.